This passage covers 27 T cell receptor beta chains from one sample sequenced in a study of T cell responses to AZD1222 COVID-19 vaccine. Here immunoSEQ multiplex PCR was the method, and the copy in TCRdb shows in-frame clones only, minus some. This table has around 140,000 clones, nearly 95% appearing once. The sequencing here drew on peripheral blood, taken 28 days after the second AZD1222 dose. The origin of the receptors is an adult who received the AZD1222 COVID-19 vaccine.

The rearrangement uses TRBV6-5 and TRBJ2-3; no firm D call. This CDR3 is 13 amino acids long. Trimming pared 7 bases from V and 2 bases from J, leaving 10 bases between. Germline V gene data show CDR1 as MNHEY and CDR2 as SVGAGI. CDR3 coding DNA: TGTGCCAGCATTTTCAAGGCCACAGATACGCAGTATTTT. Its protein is CASIFKATDTQYF.

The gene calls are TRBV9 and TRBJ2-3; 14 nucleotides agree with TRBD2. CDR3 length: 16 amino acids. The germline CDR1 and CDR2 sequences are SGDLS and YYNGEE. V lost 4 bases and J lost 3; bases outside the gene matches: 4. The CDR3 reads CASSPGLAGVTDTQYF. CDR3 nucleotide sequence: TGTGCCAGCAGCCCGGGACTAGCGGGAGTAACAGATACGCAGTATTTT.

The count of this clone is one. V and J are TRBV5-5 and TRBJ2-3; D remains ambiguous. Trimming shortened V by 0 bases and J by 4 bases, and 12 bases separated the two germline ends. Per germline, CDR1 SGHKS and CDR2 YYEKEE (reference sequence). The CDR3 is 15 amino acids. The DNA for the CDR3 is TGTGCCAGCAGCTTGGCCCTAGAGAGGTCAGATACGCAGTATTTT. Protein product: CASSLALERSDTQYF.

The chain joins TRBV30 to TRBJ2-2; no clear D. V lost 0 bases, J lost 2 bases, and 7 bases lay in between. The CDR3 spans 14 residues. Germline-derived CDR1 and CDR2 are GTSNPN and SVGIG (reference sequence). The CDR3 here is CAWSVARNTGELFF. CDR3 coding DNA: TGTGCCTGGAGTGTAGCCAGAAACACCGGGGAGCTGTTTTTT.

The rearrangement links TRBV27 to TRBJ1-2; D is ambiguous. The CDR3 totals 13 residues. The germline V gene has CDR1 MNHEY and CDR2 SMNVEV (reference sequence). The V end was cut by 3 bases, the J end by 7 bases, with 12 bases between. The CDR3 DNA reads TGTGCCAGCAGTTTTTCCGGAGTGGGTGGCTACACCTTC. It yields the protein CASSFSGVGGYTF.

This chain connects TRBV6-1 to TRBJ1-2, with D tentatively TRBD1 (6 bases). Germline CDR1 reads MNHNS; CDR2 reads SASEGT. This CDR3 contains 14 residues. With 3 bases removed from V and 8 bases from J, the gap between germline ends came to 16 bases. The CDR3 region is CASSEEWGPGGYTF. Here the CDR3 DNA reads TGTGCCAGCAGTGAGGAGTGGGGGCCGGGCGGCTACACCTTC.

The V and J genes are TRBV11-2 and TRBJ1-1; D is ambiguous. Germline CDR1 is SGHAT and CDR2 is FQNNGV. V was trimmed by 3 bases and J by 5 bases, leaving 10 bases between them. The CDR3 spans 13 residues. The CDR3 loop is CASSFSGETEAFF. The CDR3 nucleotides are TGTGCCAGCAGCTTTTCGGGAGAGACTGAAGCTTTCTTT. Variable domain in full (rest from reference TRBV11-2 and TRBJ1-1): EAGVAQSPRYKIIEKRQSVAFWCNPISGHATLYWYQQILGQGPKLLIQFQNNGVVDDSQLPKDRFSAERLKGVDSTLKIQPAKLEDSAVYLCASSFSGETEAFFGQGTRLTVV.

CDR3 residues: CAWSGGWGRKNTEAFF. The CDR3 DNA is TGTGCCTGGAGTGGCGGGTGGGGGAGAAAGAACACTGAAGCTTTCTTT. This chain connects TRBV30 to TRBJ1-1; D might be TRBD1 (5 bases). Germline loops: CDR1 GTSNPN, CDR2 SVGIG (reference sequence). V gave up 1 base and J gave up 1 base, with 16 bases separating them. The CDR3 contains 16 residues.

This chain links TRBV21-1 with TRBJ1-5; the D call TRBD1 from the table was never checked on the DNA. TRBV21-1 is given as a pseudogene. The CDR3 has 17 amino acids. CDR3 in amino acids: CASSTETGRRGNQPQHF. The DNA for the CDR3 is TGTGCCAGCAGCACCGAGACAGGCCGCAGGGGCAATCAGCCCCAGCATTTT.

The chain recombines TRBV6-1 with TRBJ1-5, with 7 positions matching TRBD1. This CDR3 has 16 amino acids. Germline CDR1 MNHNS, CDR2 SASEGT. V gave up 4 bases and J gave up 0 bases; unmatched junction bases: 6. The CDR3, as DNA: TGTGCCAGCAGTGTTGCGACAGGGAATAGCAATCAGCCCCAGCATTTT. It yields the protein CASSVATGNSNQPQHF.

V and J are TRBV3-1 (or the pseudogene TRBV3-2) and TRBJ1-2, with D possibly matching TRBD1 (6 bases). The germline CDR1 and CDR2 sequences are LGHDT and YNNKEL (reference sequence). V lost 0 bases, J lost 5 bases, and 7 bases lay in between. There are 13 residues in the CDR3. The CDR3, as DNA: TGTGCCAGCAGCCAAGACAGGGGTTATGGCTACACCTTC. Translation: CASSQDRGYGYTF.

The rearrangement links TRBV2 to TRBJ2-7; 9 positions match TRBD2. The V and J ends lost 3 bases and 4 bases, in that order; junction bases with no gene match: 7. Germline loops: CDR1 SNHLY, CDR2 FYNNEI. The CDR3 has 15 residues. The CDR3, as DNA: TGTGCCAGCAGTGATTTGGGACTAGCTTCATACGAGCAGTACTTC. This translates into CASSDLGLASYEQYF. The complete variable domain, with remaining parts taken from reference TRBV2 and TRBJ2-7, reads EPEVTQTPSHQVTQMGQEVILRCVPISNHLYFYWYRQILGQKVEFLVSFYNNEISEKSEIFDDQFSVERPDGSNFTLKIRSTKLEDSAMYFCASSDLGLASYEQYFGPGTRLTVT.

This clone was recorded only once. CDR3 DNA sequence: TGTGCCAGCAGTTCAGGACCCGACAATGAGCAGTTCTTC. This sequence encodes CASSSGPDNEQFF. The J gene is TRBJ2-1, the V gene TRBV12-3 or TRBV12-4; D is undetermined. V was pared by 4 bases and J by 5 bases, with 9 bases between. The length of the CDR3 is 13 residues.

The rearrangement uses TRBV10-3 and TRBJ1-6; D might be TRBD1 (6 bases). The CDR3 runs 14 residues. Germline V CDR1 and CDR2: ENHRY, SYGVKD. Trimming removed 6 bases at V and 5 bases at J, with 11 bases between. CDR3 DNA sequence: TGTGCCATCAGGTGGGACACGGATAATTCACCCCTCCACTTT. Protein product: CAIRWDTDNSPLHF.

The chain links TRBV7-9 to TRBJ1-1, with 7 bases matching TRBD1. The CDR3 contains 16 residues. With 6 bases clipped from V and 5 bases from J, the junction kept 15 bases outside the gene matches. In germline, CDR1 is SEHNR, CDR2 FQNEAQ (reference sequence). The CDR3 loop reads CASSQSTGAKWTEAFF. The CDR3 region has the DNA TGTGCCAGCAGTCAATCTACAGGGGCAAAATGGACTGAAGCTTTCTTT.

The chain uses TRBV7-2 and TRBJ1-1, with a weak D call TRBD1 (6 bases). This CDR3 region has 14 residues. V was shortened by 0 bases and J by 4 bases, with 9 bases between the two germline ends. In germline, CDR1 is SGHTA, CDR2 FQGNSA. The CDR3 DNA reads TGTGCCAGCAGCTTAGCGCGGGGGGCCACTGAAGCTTTCTTT. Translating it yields CASSLARGATEAFF.

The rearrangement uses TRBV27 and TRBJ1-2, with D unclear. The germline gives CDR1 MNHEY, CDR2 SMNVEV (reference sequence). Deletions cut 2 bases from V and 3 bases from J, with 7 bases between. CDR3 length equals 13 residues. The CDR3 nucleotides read TGTGCCAGCAGTTTAAATGCTTACTATGGCTACACCTTC. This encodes CASSLNAYYGYTF.

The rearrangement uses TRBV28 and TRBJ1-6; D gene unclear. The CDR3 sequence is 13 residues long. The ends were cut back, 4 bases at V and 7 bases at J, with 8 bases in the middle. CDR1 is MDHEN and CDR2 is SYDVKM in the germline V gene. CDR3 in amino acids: CASSWGSNSPLHF. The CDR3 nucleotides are TGTGCCAGCAGTTGGGGATCGAATTCACCCCTCCACTTT.

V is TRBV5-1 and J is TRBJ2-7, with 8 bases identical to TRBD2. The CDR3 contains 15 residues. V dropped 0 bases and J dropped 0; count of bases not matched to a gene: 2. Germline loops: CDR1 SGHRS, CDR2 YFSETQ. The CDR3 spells CASSLGGRHSYEQYF. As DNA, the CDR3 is TGCGCCAGCAGCTTGGGCGGGAGGCACTCCTACGAGCAGTACTTC.

This chain's CDR3 is CSGLAGVNKETQYF. The CDR3 DNA reads as TGCAGCGGGCTAGCGGGAGTTAATAAGGAGACCCAGTACTTC. The gene calls are TRBV29-1 and TRBJ2-5; 10 bases are a match to TRBD2. After removal of 7 bases from V and 5 bases from J, the junction contained 10 bases not matched to a gene. The germline gives CDR1 SQVTM, CDR2 ANQGSEA. This CDR3 contains 14 residues.

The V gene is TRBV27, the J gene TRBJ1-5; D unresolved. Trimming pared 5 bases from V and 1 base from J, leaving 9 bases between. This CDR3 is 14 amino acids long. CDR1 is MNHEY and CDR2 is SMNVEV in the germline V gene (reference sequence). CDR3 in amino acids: CASSPPGSNQPQHF. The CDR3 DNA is TGTGCCAGCAGTCCCCCGGGGAGCAATCAGCCCCAGCATTTT.

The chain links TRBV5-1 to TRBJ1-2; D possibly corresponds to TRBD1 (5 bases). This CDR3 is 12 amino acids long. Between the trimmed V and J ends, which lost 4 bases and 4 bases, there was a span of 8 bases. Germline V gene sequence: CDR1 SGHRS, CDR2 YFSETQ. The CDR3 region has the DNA TGCGCCAGCAGCGCAGGGAGCTATGGCTACACCTTC. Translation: CASSAGSYGYTF. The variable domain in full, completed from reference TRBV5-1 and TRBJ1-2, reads KAGVTQTPRYLIKTRGQQVTLSCSPISGHRSVSWYQQTPGQGLQFLFEYFSETQRNKGNFPGRFSGRQFSNSRSEMNVSTLELGDSALYLCASSAGSYGYTFGSGTRLTVV.

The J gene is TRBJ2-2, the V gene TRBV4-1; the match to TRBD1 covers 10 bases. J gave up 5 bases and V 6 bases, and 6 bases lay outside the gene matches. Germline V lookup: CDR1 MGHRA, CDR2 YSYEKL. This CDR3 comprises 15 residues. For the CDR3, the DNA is TGCGCCAGCAGAACTCGGACAGGGGGTACCGGGGAGCTGTTTTTT. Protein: CASRTRTGGTGELFF.

In nucleotides, the CDR3 is TGTGCCAGCAGAATAACTGGGACATCCGATGGCTACACCTTC. This gives the protein CASRITGTSDGYTF. The chain employs TRBV28 and TRBJ1-2; tentative D call: TRBD1 (6 bases). This CDR3 region has 14 residues. Germline values: CDR1 MDHEN, CDR2 SYDVKM. V dropped 6 bases and J dropped 6 bases, with 17 bases sitting between them.

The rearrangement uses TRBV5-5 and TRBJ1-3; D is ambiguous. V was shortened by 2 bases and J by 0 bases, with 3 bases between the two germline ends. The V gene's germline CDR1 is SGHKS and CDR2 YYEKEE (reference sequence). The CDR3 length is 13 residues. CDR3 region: CASSLNSGNTIYF. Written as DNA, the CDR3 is TGTGCCAGCAGCTTAAACTCTGGAAACACCATATATTTT.

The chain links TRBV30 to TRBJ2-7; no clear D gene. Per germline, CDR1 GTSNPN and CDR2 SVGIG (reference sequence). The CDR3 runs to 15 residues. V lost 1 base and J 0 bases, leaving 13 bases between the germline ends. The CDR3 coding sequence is TGTGCCTGGAGTGACCCCCGAAAAAGCTCCTACGAGCAGTACTTC. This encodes CAWSDPRKSSYEQYF.

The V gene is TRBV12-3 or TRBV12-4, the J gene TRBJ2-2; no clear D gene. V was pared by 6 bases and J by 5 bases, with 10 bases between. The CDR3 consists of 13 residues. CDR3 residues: CASSSRRTGELFF. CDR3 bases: TGTGCCAGCAGCTCTCGACGGACCGGGGAGCTGTTTTTT.